This TCR beta chain was recovered during a study of CD8 T cells in ankylosing spondylitis. Study-wide findings and caveats: Within ankylosing spondylitis blood, a TCR beta motif made up of eight highly homologous variants appeared to be characteristic. Disease-associated clones were CD8+ and fairly uncommon in peripheral blood.

In its sample, this clonotype was seen a few times. Antigen: not known. TCRdb reprocessed the 5' RACE reads via MiXCR and lists one record per CDR3 protein. The top ten clones hold roughly a fifth of a sample with roughly 700,000 distinct CDR3 sequences, under 20% of them seen once. V gave up 1 base and J gave up 6 bases, with 12 bases separating them. This CDR3 has 14 amino acids. Germline CDR1 is LGHDT and CDR2 is YNNKEL (reference sequence). Sequencing used blood, either unsorted or a sorted T cell fraction (not recorded which). The TCR was taken from a male donor with ankylosing spondylitis. The V and J genes are TRBV3-1 and TRBJ1-1; maybe TRBD1 (6 bases). CDR3 in DNA: TGTGCCAGCAGCCAAGGAGCGGGGGGGCCTGAAGCTTTCTTT. As protein: CASSQGAGGPEAFF.